This T cell receptor beta chain was found in a study of blood T cell repertoires in COVID-19 (dated by TCRdb to between 2020 and 2021). As for the study more broadly: Collaborator samples came from the United States, Italy and Spain and covered acute and convalescent phases of COVID-19. The material from the prospective study consisted of cDNA or gDNA derived from T cells, B-cell-depleted T cells, or PBMCs. The dataset comprised deeply sampled blood TCRbeta repertoires from subjects exposed to, actively infected with, or recovered from COVID-19. A freely available public database, intended as a resource for researchers studying the immune response to SARS-CoV-2, is where the repertoires were released. Samples were obtained from the ongoing ImmuneRACE study (first 160 participants) and from some 1,200 subjects provided by 6 global collaborators. The sample metadata nearly always contained a de-identified subject ID, COVID-19 status, age in years and sex. Where available, HLA class I and class II types were taken from metadata supplied by the sample provider and were not determined by assay-based typing.

As regards this clone: Its antigen remains undetermined. The record has no base qualities; no much larger clone is one base away.

General study outcomes and caveats: How much clinical and demographic metadata was included differed by source and by participant, and the metadata was provided uncurated.

Each collaborating institution followed its own protocols to collect whole blood in K2EDTA tubes. Collaborator samples were shipped for TCRbeta analysis as frozen whole blood, isolated PBMCs, or DNA extracted from either sample type. Based on the germline V gene, the CDR1 and CDR2 sequences are SGHRS and YFSETQ. A distance of 12 bases separates the germline ends of V and J, which lose 6 bases and 3 bases respectively. The CDR3 covers 13 residues, taking in both the cysteine and the phenylalanine. The kept DNA is CDR3 alone, 39 bases in frame from the first base. TCRbeta CDR3 regions were amplified from genomic DNA by means of the immunoSEQ Assay, a bias-controlled multiplex PCR. The study's own analysis went as follows. The number of nucleated cells in each sample was estimated from the amplification of reference gene primers within the assay. To quantify the absolute abundance of each unique TCRbeta CDR3 rearrangement, sequence reads were collapsed and filtered. Productive Simpson clonality was computed per sample as the square root of Simpson's diversity index over productive rearrangements. In its TCRdb copy, this immuneACCESS table keeps in-frame sequences only and misses some clones. Where compared with another copy, unresolved V genes explain less than half of these, and the others have no known cause. V, J and clone size derive from that table, while D and trimming were established from the DNA sequence. The sample includes 150,000 or so clones, with around 86% observed a single time. The top ten hold about 0.95% of the sample.

The chain is assembled from TRBV5-1 and TRBJ2-5; possibly the D gene is TRBD1, per 5 matching bases. This receptor was obtained from a young man with acute or convalescent COVID-19. Material: peripheral blood. The DNA reads TGCGCCAGCAAGGGGAACACCAAAGAGACCCAGTACTTC. This is translated as CASKGNTKETQYF.